Following are 22 T cell receptor beta chains from one sample sequenced in a study of blood T cells in healthy people across ages. The authors ran a second PCR of about 7 to 11 cycles using a sample-barcoded 5' primer and a J-beta primer mix. Each CDR3 protein gets one entry after TCRdb re-called the 5' RACE reads with MiXCR. The data show 1.5 million to 2 million distinct CDR3 sequences, about two fifths seen once. What was sequenced was blood. Receptors were obtained from a human donor in good health.

Turning to this clonotype: Since a much larger clone is just one base distant, this may be a read error. V and J are TRBV4-3 and TRBJ1-2; D gene unclear. Trimming took 3 bases from V and 0 from J, leaving 8 bases between them. Germline values: CDR1 LGHNA, CDR2 YSLEER. The CDR3 spans 14 residues. CDR3 nucleotide sequence: TGCGCCAGCAGCCACTCTCCATCTAACTATGGCTACACCTTC. The encoded protein is CASSHSPSNYGYTF.

This clonotype was seen a handful of times. The chain recombines TRBV4-1 with TRBJ1-3, with TRBD1 identical over 8 bases. The germline gives CDR1 MGHRA, CDR2 YSYEKL. This CDR3 is 17 amino acids long. V was pared by 3 bases and J by 3 bases, with 10 bases of the junction left unmatched. The CDR3 DNA reads as TGCGCCAGCAGCCAGGCTTCAGGGGGCTTCGATGGAAACACCATATATTTT. Translation: CASSQASGGFDGNTIYF.

The chain's CDR3 is CASRFHRGSEQYF. Written as DNA, the CDR3 is TGTGCCAGCAGGTTTCACAGGGGTAGCGAGCAGTACTTC. The chain carries TRBV12-3 or TRBV12-4 and TRBJ2-7, with 7 bases that match TRBD1. V gave up 6 bases and J gave up 6 bases; unmatched junction bases: 8. CDR3 size: 13 residues.

The sample holds one count of this clonotype. The chain couples TRBV11-3 to TRBJ1-4; perhaps TRBD1 as D (6 bases). Germline values: CDR1 SGHNT, CDR2 YENEEA. The CDR3 extends over 14 amino acids. Trimming took 5 bases from V and 5 from J, leaving 12 bases between them. The CDR3 bases are TGTGCCAGCAGCCTATGGGACAAAAATGAAAAACTGTTTTTT. Amino acids: CASSLWDKNEKLFF.

In the case of this clonotype: An end of the junction differs from the germline gene, which may be a read error. This chain connects TRBV12-3 or TRBV12-4 to TRBJ1-1; 11 positions match TRBD1. This CDR3 comprises 14 residues. CDR3 amino acids: CAGRGTGGTTEAFF. The DNA of the CDR3 is TGTGCCGGCAGGGGGACAGGGGGTACCACTGAAGCTTTCTTT.

To note about this clonotype: Germline and junction disagree at one end, which may indicate a read error. The V call is TRBV7-2, the J call TRBJ2-7; TRBD1 agrees at 7 bases. The germline CDR1 and CDR2 sequences are SGHTA and FQGNSA. The CDR3 is made up of 15 amino acids. CDR3: CAGSLGGRGYYEQYF. For the CDR3, the DNA is TGTGCCGGCAGCTTAGGGGGCAGGGGTTACTACGAGCAGTACTTC.

A remark on this clonotype: A read error may produce the germline difference seen at one junction end. This chain links TRBV4-3 with TRBJ2-1; D may be TRBD2 (5 bases). The V gene's germline CDR1 is LGHNA and CDR2 YSLEER. This CDR3 has 13 residues. CDR3 region: CASSQDRGYEQFF. CDR3 coding DNA: TGTGCCAGCAGCCAAGATCGAGGGTATGAGCAGTTCTTC.

This clonotype was observed many times. The V gene is TRBV29-1, the J gene TRBJ1-2; 7 bases are a match to TRBD1. In germline, CDR1 is SQVTM, CDR2 ANQGSEA. J gave up 6 bases and V 7 bases, and 11 bases lay outside the gene matches. This CDR3 contains 13 residues. CDR3 DNA: TGCAGCGCCTCGACAGGGTCGACGGATGGCTACACCTTC. It codes for CSASTGSTDGYTF.

The chain uses TRBV4-1 and TRBJ2-3; 10 bases fit TRBD1. Trimming took 1 base from V and 4 from J; bases not matched to a gene: 5. Germline V gene lookup returns CDR1 MGHRA and CDR2 YSYEKL. The CDR3 extends over 16 amino acids. CDR3 region: CASSQGGTGDPDTQYF. CDR3 bases: TGCGCCAGCAGCCAAGGCGGGACAGGGGACCCAGATACGCAGTATTTT.

The chain joins TRBV9 to TRBJ2-1; 11 bases are shared with TRBD2. This CDR3 spans 14 amino acids. Trimming at V came to 3 bases and at J to 5 bases, leaving 1 base not matched to a gene. CDR1 and CDR2 from the germline V gene are SGDLS and YYNGEE. As DNA, the CDR3 is TGTGCCAGCAGCGGACTAGCGGGGAACAATGAGCAGTTCTTC. This encodes CASSGLAGNNEQFF.

As regards this clonotype: This is likely a read error, given that the CDR3 carries no conserved phenylalanine or tryptophan at its end. The gene calls are TRBV15 and TRBJ2-2; tentatively, D is TRBD2 (6 bases). Germline V gene sequence: CDR1 LNHNV, CDR2 YYDKDF (reference sequence). The CDR3 is 15 amino acids. The V and J ends lost 0 bases and 6 bases respectively, with 11 bases between them. The CDR3 sequence is CATSRDFTGAGELFC. In nucleotides, the CDR3 is TGTGCCACCAGCAGAGATTTTACGGGGGCCGGGGAGCTGTTTTGT.

The chain is built from TRBV7-2 and TRBJ2-3; 8 bases fit TRBD2. The V and J ends lost 1 base and 1 base, in that order; junction bases with no gene match: 7. This CDR3 spans 17 amino acids. Germline-derived CDR1 and CDR2 are SGHTA and FQGNSA. The CDR3 coding sequence is TGTGCCAGCAGCTTAGATGCGGGGGGTACTGGCACAGATACGCAGTATTTT. Protein product: CASSLDAGGTGTDTQYF.

This clonotype was found a few times. The chain couples TRBV2 to TRBJ1-2, with unresolved D. Trimming took 4 bases from V and 3 from J, leaving 12 bases between them. The CDR3 is 14 amino acids. Germline V gene data show CDR1 as SNHLY and CDR2 as FYNNEI. The CDR3 coding sequence is TGTGCCAGCAGTGTGGTGGCAGGCTACTATGGCTACACCTTC. This sequence encodes CASSVVAGYYGYTF.

This clonotype was observed a single time. The chain recombines TRBV20-1 with TRBJ2-1, with 8 bases that match TRBD1. The CDR3 runs to 13 residues. CDR1 is DFQATT, CDR2 SNEGSKA, per germline (reference sequence). V lost 6 bases to trimming and J lost 9 bases; unmatched junction nucleotides: 10. CDR3: CSAPGQGMSEQFF. CDR3 nucleotide sequence: TGCAGTGCCCCAGGACAGGGAATGAGTGAGCAGTTCTTC.

The chain has TRBV4-1 and TRBJ2-2; D gene unclear. This CDR3 comprises 17 residues. Trimming stripped 4 bases from V and 4 bases from J, with 19 bases between. Germline lookup yields CDR1 MGHRA and CDR2 YSYEKL. The DNA for the CDR3 is TGCGCCAGCAGCCTAGAGATCCCCCTTACACTCACCGGGGAGCTGTTTTTT. Translated: CASSLEIPLTLTGELFF.

The rearrangement joins TRBV29-1 to TRBJ2-1, with D possibly being TRBD2 (6 bases). This CDR3 contains 13 residues. The ends were cut back, 5 bases at V and 4 bases at J, with 12 bases in the middle. Germline V gene data show CDR1 as SQVTM and CDR2 as ANQGSEA. The CDR3 is CSVRSGRYNEQFF. The CDR3 region has the DNA TGCAGCGTTCGGAGCGGGCGGTACAATGAGCAGTTCTTC.

This chain joins TRBV7-2 and TRBJ2-1; D ambiguous. The V gene lost 9 bases and the J gene lost 0 bases, with 9 bases spanning the gap. Germline V gene sequence: CDR1 SGHTA, CDR2 FQGNSA. The CDR3 spans 13 residues. Written as DNA, the CDR3 is TGTGCCAGTTACCGGAGCTCCTACAATGAGCAGTTCTTC. Its translation is CASYRSSYNEQFF.

The V call is TRBV4-3, the J call TRBJ1-1; 9 bases match TRBD1. Looked up from germline, CDR1 is LGHNA and CDR2 is YSLEER. Trimming at V came to 4 bases and at J to 3 bases, leaving 6 bases not matched to a gene. The CDR3 covers 15 residues. The CDR3 sequence: CASSLLQGADTEAFF. In DNA form, the CDR3 reads TGCGCCAGCAGCCTATTACAGGGGGCAGACACTGAAGCTTTCTTT.

V gene TRBV12-3 or TRBV12-4 combines with J gene TRBJ2-1; no reliable D call. V shed 3 bases and J shed 9 bases, with 18 bases lying between them. The CDR3 length is 15 residues. The CDR3 region is CASSFAHVDGGEQFF. The CDR3 bases are TGTGCCAGCAGTTTCGCCCACGTCGATGGTGGTGAGCAGTTCTTC.

This clonotype was seen at least ten times. The gene calls are TRBV29-1 and TRBJ1-2, with a weak D call TRBD1 (5 bases). The V gene's germline CDR1 is SQVTM and CDR2 ANQGSEA. With 7 bases removed from V and 2 bases from J, the gap between germline ends came to 11 bases. The CDR3 contains 12 residues. The DNA for the CDR3 is TGCAGCGGCGACAGTGACAACTATGGCTACACCTTC. Amino acids: CSGDSDNYGYTF.

This clonotype has only a few counts. This chain links TRBV6-5 with TRBJ2-7, with 8 bases lining up with TRBD1. The CDR3 runs to 14 residues. Germline trimming cut 6 bases from V and 3 bases from J; bases unmatched to any gene: 7. Looked up from germline, CDR1 is MNHEY and CDR2 is SVGAGI. CDR3 nucleotide sequence: TGTGCCAGCAGCCCTGACAGGGGTAACTACGAGCAGTACTTC. Translation gives CASSPDRGNYEQYF.

The chain links TRBV7-2 to TRBJ2-3; 11 bases map to TRBD2. CDR3 length: 17 amino acids. Per the germline V gene, CDR1 is SGHTA and CDR2 is FQGNSA. V lost 4 bases to trimming and J lost 2 bases; unmatched junction nucleotides: 8. CDR3 nucleotides: TGTGCCAGCAGCTCTAAGACTAGCGGGACTTACACAGATACGCAGTATTTT. Translated: CASSSKTSGTYTDTQYF.